This T cell receptor beta chain derives from a study of PD-1 blockade in classical Hodgkin lymphoma. Study observations and caveats: What caused the repertoire differences, perhaps disease activity or prior therapy, remains undefined. According to reports, newly diagnosed patients had lower baseline TCR diversity than healthy donors, and relapsed/refractory patients had lower baseline TCR diversity still.

Sequencing was performed with immunoSEQ multiplex PCR; in TCRdb, only in-frame clones are kept and a portion is missing. The data show over 20,000 clones, 87% seen once. As to time point: newly diagnosed, previously untreated cHL patient sample. The study isolated CD8+ T cells from thawed PBMCs by magnetic negative selection. It was PBMCs in newly diagnosed, untreated classical Hodgkin lymphoma that served as comparison. For this clone: Its antigen is not identified.

Trimming cost V 3 bases and J 7 bases; bases outside gene matches: 11. Germline-derived CDR1 and CDR2 are WNHNN and SYGVQD (reference sequence). The CDR3 loop spans 16 amino acids. The genes are TRBV10-1 and TRBJ2-7; 11 bases align to TRBD2. The clonotype comes from a human donor with classical Hodgkin lymphoma. Source material: CD8+ T cells from blood. The CDR3 DNA sequence: TGCGCCAGCAGTGATGGGGTAGCGGGAGGGCCGGAAGAGCAGTACTTC. Translating gives CASSDGVAGGPEEQYF.